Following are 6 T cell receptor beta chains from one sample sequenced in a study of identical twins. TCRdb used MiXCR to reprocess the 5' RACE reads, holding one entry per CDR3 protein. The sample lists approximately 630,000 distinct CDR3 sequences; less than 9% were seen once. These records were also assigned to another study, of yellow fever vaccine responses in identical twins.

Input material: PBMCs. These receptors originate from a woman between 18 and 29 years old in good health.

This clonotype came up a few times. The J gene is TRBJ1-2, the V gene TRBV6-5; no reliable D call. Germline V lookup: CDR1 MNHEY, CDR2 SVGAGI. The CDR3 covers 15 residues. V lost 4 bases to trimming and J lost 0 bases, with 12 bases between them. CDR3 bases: TGTGCCAGCAGTTCCCGGGTCAAGACTAACTATGGCTACACCTTC. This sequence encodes CASSSRVKTNYGYTF.

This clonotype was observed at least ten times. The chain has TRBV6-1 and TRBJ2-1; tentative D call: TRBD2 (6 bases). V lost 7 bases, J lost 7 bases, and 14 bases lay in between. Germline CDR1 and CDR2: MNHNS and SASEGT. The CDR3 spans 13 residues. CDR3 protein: CASITSWRNEQFF. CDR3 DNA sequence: TGTGCCAGCATCACTAGCTGGAGGAATGAGCAGTTCTTC.

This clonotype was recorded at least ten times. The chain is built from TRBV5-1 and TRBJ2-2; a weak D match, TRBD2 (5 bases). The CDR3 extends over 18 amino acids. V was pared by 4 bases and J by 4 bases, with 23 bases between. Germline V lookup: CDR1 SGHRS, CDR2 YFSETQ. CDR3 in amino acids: CASSPLDHSGILTGELFF. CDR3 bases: TGCGCCAGCAGCCCACTGGACCACTCCGGGATACTCACCGGGGAGCTGTTTTTT.

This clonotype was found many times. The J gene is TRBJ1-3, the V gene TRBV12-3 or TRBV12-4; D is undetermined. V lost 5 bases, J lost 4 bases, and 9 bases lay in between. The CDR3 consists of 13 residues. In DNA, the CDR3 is TGTGCCAGCAGTACCACTGGAGGAAACACCATATATTTT. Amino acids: CASSTTGGNTIYF.

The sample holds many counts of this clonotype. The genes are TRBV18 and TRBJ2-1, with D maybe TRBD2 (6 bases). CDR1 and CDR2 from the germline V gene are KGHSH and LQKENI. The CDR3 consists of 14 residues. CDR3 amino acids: CAGIKAGSYNEQFF. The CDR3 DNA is TGTGCTGGCATTAAAGCGGGCTCCTACAATGAGCAGTTCTTC.

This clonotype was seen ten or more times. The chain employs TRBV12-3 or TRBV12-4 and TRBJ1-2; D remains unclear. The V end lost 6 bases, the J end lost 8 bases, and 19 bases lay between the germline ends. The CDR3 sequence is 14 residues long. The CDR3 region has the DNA TGTGCCAGCAGCCAAACGGGCAGGAAGACGGGCTACACCTTC. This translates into CASSQTGRKTGYTF.